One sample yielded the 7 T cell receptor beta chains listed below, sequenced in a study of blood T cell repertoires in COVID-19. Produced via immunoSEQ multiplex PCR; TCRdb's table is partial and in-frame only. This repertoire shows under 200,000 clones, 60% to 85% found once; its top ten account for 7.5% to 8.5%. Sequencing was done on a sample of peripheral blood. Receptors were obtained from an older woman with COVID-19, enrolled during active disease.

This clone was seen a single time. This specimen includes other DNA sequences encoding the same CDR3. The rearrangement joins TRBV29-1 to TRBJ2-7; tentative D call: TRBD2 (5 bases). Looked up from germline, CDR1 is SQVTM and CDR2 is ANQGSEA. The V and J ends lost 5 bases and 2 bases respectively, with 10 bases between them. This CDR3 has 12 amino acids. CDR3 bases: TGCAGCGTTTGGACGGGAACCTACGAGCAGTACTTC. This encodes CSVWTGTYEQYF.

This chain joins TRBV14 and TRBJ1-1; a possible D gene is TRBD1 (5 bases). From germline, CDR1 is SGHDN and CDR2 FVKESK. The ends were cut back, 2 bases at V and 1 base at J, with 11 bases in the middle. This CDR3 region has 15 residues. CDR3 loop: CASSQRTGRNTEAFF. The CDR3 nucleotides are TGTGCCAGCAGCCAAAGAACAGGACGGAACACTGAAGCTTTCTTT. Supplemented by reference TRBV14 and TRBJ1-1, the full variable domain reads EAGVTQFPSHSVIEKGQTVTLRCDPISGHDNLYWYRRVMGKEIKFLLHFVKESKQDESGMPNNRFLAERTGGTYSTLKVQPAELEDSGVYFCASSQRTGRNTEAFFGQGTRLTVV.

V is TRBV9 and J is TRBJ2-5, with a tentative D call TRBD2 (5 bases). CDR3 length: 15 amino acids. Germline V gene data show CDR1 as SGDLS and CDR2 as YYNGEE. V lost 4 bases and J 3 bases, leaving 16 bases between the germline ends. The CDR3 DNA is TGTGCCAGCAGCTCCTCCGCGGGTCTGGAAGAGACCCAGTACTTC. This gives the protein CASSSSAGLEETQYF.

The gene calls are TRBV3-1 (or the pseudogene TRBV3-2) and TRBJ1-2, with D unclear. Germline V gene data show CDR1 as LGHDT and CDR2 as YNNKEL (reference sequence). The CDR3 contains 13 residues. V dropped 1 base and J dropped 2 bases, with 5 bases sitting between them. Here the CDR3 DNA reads TGTGCCAGCAGCCAAGGAGGAAACTATGGCTACACCTTC. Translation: CASSQGGNYGYTF.

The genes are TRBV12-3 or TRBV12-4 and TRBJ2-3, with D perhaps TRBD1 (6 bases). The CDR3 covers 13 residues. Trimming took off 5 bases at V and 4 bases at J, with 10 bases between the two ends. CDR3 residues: CASSLQGADTQYF. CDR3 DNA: TGTGCCAGCAGTCTACAGGGTGCAGATACGCAGTATTTT.

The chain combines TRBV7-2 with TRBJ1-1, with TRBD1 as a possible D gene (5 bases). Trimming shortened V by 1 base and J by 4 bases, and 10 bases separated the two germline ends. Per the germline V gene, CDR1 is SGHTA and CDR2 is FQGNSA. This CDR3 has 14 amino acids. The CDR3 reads CASSLGSGGTEAFF. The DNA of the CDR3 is TGTGCCAGCAGCTTAGGATCGGGGGGCACTGAAGCTTTCTTT.

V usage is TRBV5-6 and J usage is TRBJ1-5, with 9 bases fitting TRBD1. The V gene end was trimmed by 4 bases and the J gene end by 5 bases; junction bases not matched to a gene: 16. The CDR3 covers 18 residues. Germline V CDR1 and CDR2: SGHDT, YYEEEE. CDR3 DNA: TGTGCCAGCAGCGCGGGACAGGGAGGCCCCGTCCCTTATCAGCCCCAGCATTTT. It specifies CASSAGQGGPVPYQPQHF.